This TCR beta chain was recorded in a study of blood T cell repertoires in COVID-19. V shed 2 bases, J shed 5 bases, and the junction held 8 bases outside the gene matches. Germline-derived CDR1 and CDR2 are SGDLS and YYNGEE. The CDR3 extends over 17 amino acids. TCRdb's copy holds only in-frame clones and misses some; the assay was immunoSEQ multiplex PCR. The table records around 140,000 clones, around 88% of them present only once. The sample taken for sequencing was peripheral blood. The V call is TRBV9, the J call TRBJ1-5, with 12 bases that match TRBD1. The sequence derives from a man aged 55 to 69 with COVID-19, enrolled during active disease. The CDR3 bases are TGTGCCAGCAGCGTGGGGACAGGGGGCTTCGGAGATCAGCCCCAGCATTTT. It is translated as CASSVGTGGFGDQPQHF.